This T cell receptor beta chain is drawn from a study of immune evolution from preneoplasia to lung adenocarcinoma. Findings and limits, study-wide: Later-stage lesions seemingly showed higher T cell density and diversity than normal lung.

Turning to this clone: The antigen is not known.

Clones were read by immunoSEQ multiplex PCR, and TCRdb kept only the in-frame ones, dropping some. This sample has 30,000 to 45,000 clones, with 65% to 75% found just once. The sample consisted of FFPE invasive lung adenocarcinoma tissue. The clonotype was recovered from a person between 55 and 69 years old with lung adenocarcinoma.

As DNA, the CDR3 is TGTGCCAGCAGTACGGACAGGGGTACCGGGGAGCTGTTTTTT. Translated: CASSTDRGTGELFF. The chain links TRBV6-5 to TRBJ2-2, with TRBD1 matching over 9 bases. The trim removed 5 bases at V and 5 bases at J, leaving 3 bases unmatched. The CDR3 has 14 amino acids. Germline V gene data show CDR1 as MNHEY and CDR2 as SVGAGI.